The rows below give T cell receptor beta chains drawn from one sample of a study of blood T cell repertoires in COVID-19. Profiling relied on immunoSEQ multiplex PCR, and the TCRdb table lists in-frame clones only, not all of them. The sample contains 200,000 or so clones, approximately 90% of which appear only once. Sequencing was carried out using peripheral blood. Receptors were obtained from a woman between 40 and 55 years old who had recovered from COVID-19. CDR3s include the opening cysteine and the closing phenylalanine or tryptophan. The D gene is left open where the match is weak. Rows may omit the clone size; those that give it use once, few, many or a size class.

clone_size,j_call,v_call,d_call,cdr3_aa,cdr3_nt
NA,TRBJ2-7,TRBV13,NA,CASSLHRVRFEQYF,TGTGCCAGCAGCTTACACAGGGTGAGGTTCGAGCAGTACTTC
NA,TRBJ2-5,TRBV21-1,NA,CASSTHGEGQETQYF,TGTGCCAGCAGCACCCACGGGGAGGGCCAAGAGACCCAGTACTTC
many,TRBJ2-1,TRBV5-1,TRBD1,CASSPTGGDYNEQFF,TGCGCCAGCTCACCGACAGGGGGCGACTACAATGAGCAGTTCTTC
NA,TRBJ2-2,TRBV5-1,NA,CASSLGDTHTGELFF,TGCGCCAGCAGCTTGGGGGACACTCACACCGGGGAGCTGTTTTTT
NA,TRBJ2-4,TRBV28,TRBD2,CASSLDSGRRAKNIQYF,TGTGCCAGCAGTTTGGATAGCGGGAGACGGGCCAAAAACATTCAGTACTTC
NA,TRBJ2-7,TRBV7-9,TRBD2,CASSYGLAAVYEQYF,TGTGCCAGCAGCTACGGACTAGCGGCAGTCTACGAGCAGTACTTC
NA,TRBJ2-3,TRBV7-8,NA,CASSLTSPLTDTQYF,TGTGCCAGCAGCTTAACTAGTCCCCTCACAGATACGCAGTATTTT
NA,TRBJ2-7,TRBV3-1/TRBV3-2,TRBD1,CASSHWTGGSGTGSYEQYF,TGTGCCAGCAGCCACTGGACAGGGGGATCCGGGACTGGCTCCTACGAGCAGTACTTC
NA,TRBJ2-2,TRBV7-3,TRBD1,CASSLPGTGGTGELFF,TGTGCCAGCAGCCTTCCCGGGACAGGGGGTACCGGGGAGCTGTTTTTT
NA,TRBJ2-1,TRBV5-8,TRBD2,CASSPTRPGLDGHEQFF,TGTGCCAGCAGCCCAACCAGACCGGGACTAGACGGCCATGAGCAGTTCTTC
once,TRBJ1-1,TRBV5-6,TRBD1,CASSLAKGAAVNTEAFF,TGTGCCAGCAGCTTGGCCAAGGGGGCAGCAGTAAACACTGAAGCTTTCTTT
NA,TRBJ2-7,TRBV5-4,NA,CASSLQGLLVYEQYF,TGTGCCAGCAGCTTGCAGGGACTTTTAGTATACGAGCAGTACTTC
once,TRBJ2-1,TRBV5-1,NA,CASSLADSVLSDEQFF,TGCGCCAGCAGCTTGGCGGACAGCGTCCTGAGCGATGAGCAGTTCTTC
NA,TRBJ1-2,TRBV10-3,NA,CAISDSYGYTF,TGTGCCATCAGTGACAGCTATGGCTACACCTTC
NA,TRBJ2-3,TRBV5-1,NA,CASSFEDRRRTDTQYF,TGCGCCAGCAGCTTCGAAGACAGAAGGCGCACAGATACGCAGTATTTT
NA,TRBJ2-7,TRBV6-2/TRBV6-3,TRBD1,CASSPGTGYQEQYF,TGTGCCAGCAGCCCCGGGACAGGGTATCAGGAGCAGTACTTC
NA,TRBJ2-2,TRBV28,NA,CASSPLSSTGTGELFF,TGTGCCAGCAGCCCCCTTAGCAGCACAGGGACCGGGGAGCTGTTTTTT
NA,TRBJ1-1,TRBV2,TRBD1,CASSELGQQNTEAFF,TGTGCCAGCAGTGAATTGGGACAGCAGAACACTGAAGCTTTCTTT
NA,TRBJ2-7,TRBV21-1,NA,CASSPDRGGEQYF,TGTGCCAGCAGCCCGGACAGGGGAGGCGAGCAGTACTTC
NA,TRBJ2-1,TRBV9,NA,CASSVADSNEQFF,TGTGCCAGCAGCGTAGCGGACAGCAATGAGCAGTTCTTC
NA,TRBJ1-5,TRBV12-3/TRBV12-4,NA,CASSQQGNQPQHF,TGTGCCAGCAGCCAACAGGGAAATCAGCCCCAGCATTTT
NA,TRBJ1-1,TRBV20-1,NA,CSATGGTEAFF,TGCAGTGCTACCGGGGGCACTGAAGCTTTCTTT
NA,TRBJ1-5,TRBV2,TRBD1,CASRRTGGNQPQHF,TGTGCCAGCAGGCGGACAGGTGGGAATCAGCCCCAGCATTTT
NA,TRBJ2-3,TRBV30,TRBD2,CAWTQLAGDAHTQYF,TGTGCCTGGACCCAACTAGCGGGAGACGCTCATACGCAGTATTTT
many,TRBJ2-7,TRBV7-8,NA,CASSLVQGPSYEQYF,TGTGCCAGCAGCTTAGTACAGGGTCCATCCTACGAGCAGTACTTC
NA,TRBJ1-2,TRBV19,TRBD1,CASSIGGTVRNYGYTF,TGTGCCAGTAGTATAGGGGGGACAGTGAGGAACTATGGCTACACCTTC
NA,TRBJ2-4,TRBV6-2/TRBV6-3,NA,CASSYIQENIQYF,TGTGCCAGCAGTTACATTCAGGAAAACATTCAGTACTTC